This T cell receptor beta chain was recovered during a study of T cell responses to AZD1222 COVID-19 vaccine (dated by TCRdb to the early 2020s). Looking at the study overall: Because spike-specific TCR depth and breadth did not differ between the two schedules, AZD1222 recipients who got a second dose at roughly 4 weeks were pooled with those who got a second dose at roughly 12 weeks. TCR sequencing covered 233 trial participants: 200 to 220 given two doses of AZD1222 and some 25 given two doses of MenACWY control vaccine. Trial participants were enrolled into age subgroups of 18-55, 56-69 and 70-plus years, which contained roughly 140, 27 and 60 TCR-sequenced participants, respectively.

What this sample's time point label stands for: baseline before first vaccination. Vaccinee samples came from UK trials COV001 and COV002, including a single-blind randomized controlled phase 2/3 trial of AZD1222 (ChAdOx1 nCoV-19) in healthy adults. For TCRbeta chain sequencing, PBMC samples were collected from trial participants at day 0 and at day 28 after the second dose. The CDR3 regions of human TCRbeta chains were subjected to immunosequencing. In the paper's pipeline: TCRs in the repertoires were compared against a reference library of SARS-CoV-2-specific TCRs that had been generated with the MIRA antigen-specificity platform. Breadth was defined as the fraction of unique TCRs that were SARS-CoV-2-associated, and depth was defined as the fraction of total T cells that were SARS-CoV-2-associated. Each spike-specific TCR was assigned to its reactive spike region and to a CD4 or CD8 class using the MIRA data. Log10-transformed breadth and depth values were compared by one-way ANOVA with Sidak's multiple comparisons tests. TCRdb re-hosts the immuneACCESS table, in-frame sequences only. Its copies lack some clones; in the studies checked, an unresolved V gene accounts for under half of them, and the cause for the rest is not known. D and trimming come from the DNA, and the V and J calls and clone size come from that table. The sample data list around 67,000 clones, and about 83% of these were observed just once. The ten largest make up less than 9.5% of the sample.

As encoded in the germline V gene (reference sequence), CDR1 is SEHNR while CDR2 is FQNEAQ. Counted from cysteine to phenylalanine, this CDR3 has 19 amino acids. Only the CDR3 part of the read is kept: 57 bases, read in frame from the first base. Between the V and J ends, shortened by 2 bases and 4 bases respectively, the junction contains 23 bases. Comment on this clone: What this receptor recognizes is not known. Base qualities are not at hand, and no much larger clone is one base apart.

Paper-wide results and their limitations: Conclusions about previously exposed vaccinees are limited, since just six AZD1222 recipients were seropositive for SARS-CoV-2 at baseline. After two AZD1222 doses, both the breadth and the depth of spike-specific TCRs were significantly higher than at day 0 and than in MenACWY recipients. Participants were mostly white British, with more females than males. The authors suggested clonal diversity may have been underestimated. The whole spike protein was spanned by vaccine-associated CD4 TCRs, and dominant responses were seen in regions 160-218 and 743-854. In the small 56-69-year group, the increase in depth fell short of significance, most likely because of low power. Epitopes outside the regions mutated in the B.1.351 and B.1.1.7 variants were reportedly recognized by nearly half of the unique spike-specific TCRs. No day 14 peak-response samples were available, so repertoires were characterized only after the peak T cell response.

The chain is encoded by TRBV7-9 joined to TRBJ1-4; D gene: possibly TRBD1, on 5 matching bases. The sequencing here drew on peripheral blood, taken on day 0 of AZD1222 vaccination. The sequence derives from an adult in good health. The DNA sequence is TGTGCCAGCAGCTTATTATTCATGGGCGGGACGCTAATTAATGAAAAACTGTTTTTT. The encoded protein is CASSLLFMGGTLINEKLFF.